This T cell receptor beta chain appears in the sequencing data of a study of blood T cell repertoires in COVID-19 (dated by TCRdb to about 2020). For the wider study: The collaborator samples originated in the United States, Italy and Spain and spanned the acute and convalescent phases of COVID-19. The material from the prospective study consisted of cDNA or gDNA derived from T cells, B-cell-depleted T cells, or PBMCs. Subjects who had been exposed to COVID-19, were actively infected with it, or had recovered from it provided the deeply sampled blood TCRbeta repertoires that made up the dataset. The repertoires were made available in a free public database intended to serve as a resource for research on the immune response to SARS-CoV-2. The samples were drawn from two sources: the first 160 participants of the ongoing ImmuneRACE study, and about 1,300 subjects contributed by 6 global collaborators. A de-identified subject ID, COVID-19 status, age in years and sex were almost always included in the sample metadata. HLA class I and class II types, where available, came from metadata supplied by the sample provider rather than from assay-based typing.

TCRbeta CDR3 regions were amplified from genomic DNA using the immunoSEQ Assay, a bias-controlled multiplex PCR. Per the source publication's procedure: The number of nucleated cells in each sample was estimated from the amplification of reference gene primers within the assay. To quantify the absolute abundance of each unique TCRbeta CDR3 rearrangement, sequence reads were collapsed and filtered. For each sample, productive Simpson clonality was calculated as the square root of Simpson's diversity index across productive rearrangements. The table was pulled from immuneACCESS by TCRdb, which kept in-frame rearrangements only. Such tables lose some clones; where checked, under half of the loss comes from unresolved V genes, and the rest has no known cause. Clonal size and the V and J genes are those of that table, whereas D and trimming came from the DNA. Across this sample there are 230,000 or so clones, with 65% to 85% seen only once. Around 4.4% of the sample is in the top ten clones.

On this clone: Its recognized antigen is unknown. Base qualities are missing; no much larger clone stands one base away.

Collaborating institutions collected whole blood in K2EDTA tubes following their own protocols. For TCRbeta analysis, collaborator samples were shipped as frozen whole blood, as isolated PBMCs, or as DNA extracted from either sample type. The paper as a whole reports these results and caveats: The amount of clinical and demographic metadata varied by source and participant and was provided uncurated.

The sequenced sample consisted of peripheral blood. The TCR originated in a man aged 50 or older with active or convalescent COVID-19.

The nucleotide sequence is TGCGCCAGCAGCCCCTATCGACAGGTTGGCCAAGAGACCCAGTACTTC. This codes for CASSPYRQVGQETQYF. Recombination linked TRBV5-1 to TRBJ2-5; possibly the D gene is TRBD1, per 6 matching bases. Including cysteine and phenylalanine, the CDR3 has 16 amino acids. Only the CDR3 portion is preserved as DNA: 48 bases, with reading frame beginning at the first base. V was cut back by 4 bases and J by 1 base, leaving a gap of 17 bases between them. In the germline V gene, CDR1 corresponds to SGHRS and CDR2 to YFSETQ.